The 18 T cell receptor beta chains reported below all come from one sample, sequenced in a study of graft-versus-host responses after intestinal transplantation. These TCRs' antigens remain unknown. Assay used: immunoSEQ multiplex PCR; TCRdb lists only in-frame clones, some missing. The data hold about 88,000 clones, with 90% observed a single time. The sequencing used unstimulated CD4+ T cells sorted from spleen or lymph node cells, collected before intestinal transplant. The source is a human donor who received an intestinal transplant.

The rearrangement uses TRBV5-1 and TRBJ1-6; the D is unclear. The CDR3 has 16 residues. Germline V CDR1 and CDR2: SGHRS, YFSETQ. V gave up 0 bases and J gave up 10 bases, with 17 bases separating them. CDR3 in DNA: TGCGCCAGCAGCTTGGAGGGCTCGGGGATCGTATCACCCCTCCACTTT. Its translation: CASSLEGSGIVSPLHF.

The chain employs TRBV19 and TRBJ1-2; TRBD1 might be the D (6 bases). CDR3 length equals 15 residues. The germline V gene encodes CDR1 LNHDA and CDR2 SQIVND (reference sequence). Between the trimmed V and J ends, which lost 3 bases and 1 base, there was a span of 12 bases. CDR3 region: CASSMTGGLNYGYTF. CDR3 coding DNA: TGTGCCAGTAGTATGACAGGTGGGCTTAACTATGGCTACACCTTC. Combining the CDR3 with reference TRBV19 and TRBJ1-2 gives the whole variable domain DGGITQSPKYLFRKEGQNVTLSCEQNLNHDAMYWYRQDPGQGLRLIYYSQIVNDFQKGDIAEGYSVSREKKESFPLTVTSAQKNPTAFYLCASSMTGGLNYGYTFGSGTRLTVV.

The chain couples TRBV5-5 to TRBJ2-2; 11 positions match TRBD2. V shed 4 bases and J 0 bases; nucleotides not matched to a gene: 5. This CDR3 spans 17 amino acids. Germline V gene sequence: CDR1 SGHKS, CDR2 YYEKEE (reference sequence). CDR3 bases: TGTGCCAGCAGCCTCCTAGCGGGGGGTCCGAACACCGGGGAGCTGTTTTTT. Translation gives CASSLLAGGPNTGELFF.

The CDR3 region is CASSPWTGAPNTEAFF. In nucleotides, the CDR3 is TGTGCCAGCAGCCCGTGGACAGGGGCGCCGAACACTGAAGCTTTCTTT. The J gene is TRBJ1-1, the V gene TRBV13; 9 positions match TRBD1. CDR3 length: 16 amino acids. With V trimmed by 5 bases and J by 1 base, 8 bases remained unmatched. The germline CDR1 and CDR2 sequences are PRHDT and FYEKMQ (reference sequence).

The chain uses TRBV6-5 and TRBJ2-3, with no clear D. The germline V gene encodes CDR1 MNHEY and CDR2 SVGAGI. Trimming cost V 4 bases and J 6 bases, with 2 bases left between them. This CDR3 has 10 residues. The CDR3 DNA reads TGTGCCAGCAGTTCGGATACGCAGTATTTT. This gives the protein CASSSDTQYF.

This chain connects TRBV2 to TRBJ2-1, with D tentatively TRBD2 (5 bases). Deletions cut 3 bases from V and 8 bases from J, with 17 bases between. This CDR3 is 15 amino acids long. Looked up from germline, CDR1 is SNHLY and CDR2 is FYNNEI. The CDR3 coding sequence is TGTGCCAGCAGTGACGACTATATCGGGGTAGATGAGCAGTTCTTC. Its protein product is CASSDDYIGVDEQFF.

In the case of this clone: The sample carries other DNA sequences with the same CDR3. The gene calls are TRBV29-1 and TRBJ2-7; 10 nucleotides match TRBD1. With 6 bases clipped from V and 2 bases from J, the junction kept 4 bases outside the gene matches. CDR3 length: 13 residues. CDR1 and CDR2 (germline): SQVTM, ANQGSEA. The CDR3 loop reads CSVGQGEAYEQYF. The CDR3 nucleotides read TGCAGCGTAGGACAGGGGGAGGCCTACGAGCAGTACTTC.

The chain combines TRBV25-1 with TRBJ1-2; D not resolved. Trimming cost V 1 base and J 8 bases, with 11 bases left between them. Germline assignment: CDR1 MGHDK and CDR2 SYGVNS. The CDR3 length is 13 residues. DNA for the CDR3: TGTGCCAGCAGTGAATTAACCGGGGTAGGCTACACCTTC. Protein: CASSELTGVGYTF.

The rearrangement joins TRBV6-5 to TRBJ2-7; 9 bases map to TRBD1. The CDR3 covers 13 residues. Germline values: CDR1 MNHEY, CDR2 SVGAGI. Germline trimming cut 6 bases from V and 4 bases from J; bases unmatched to any gene: 4. The CDR3: CASRPDRGYEQYF. The CDR3, as DNA: TGTGCCAGCAGACCGGACAGGGGTTACGAGCAGTACTTC.

The chain links TRBV6-6 to TRBJ1-2; D is perhaps TRBD1 (6 bases). V was shortened by 6 bases and J by 7 bases, with 15 bases between the two germline ends. The CDR3 length is 13 residues. Per germline, CDR1 MNHNY and CDR2 SVGAGI (reference sequence). Written as DNA, the CDR3 is TGTGCCAGCAGCCGACTTGGGGGGGCTGGCTACACCTTC. It translates to CASSRLGGAGYTF.

V gene TRBV2 combines with J gene TRBJ2-2, with 7 bases aligning to TRBD2. V gave up 6 bases and J gave up 3 bases; unmatched junction bases: 10. The CDR3 totals 16 residues. Germline-derived CDR1 and CDR2 are SNHLY and FYNNEI. The DNA of the CDR3 is TGTGCCAGCAGGAGGCCAAGCGGGGCCGACACCGGGGAGCTGTTTTTT. Its translation is CASRRPSGADTGELFF.

The table lists this clone with a count of one. The chain employs TRBV15 and TRBJ1-1; 10 positions agree with TRBD1. Germline values: CDR1 LNHNV, CDR2 YYDKDF (reference sequence). V lost 1 base to trimming and J lost 4 bases; unmatched junction nucleotides: 0. This CDR3 has 14 residues. Here the CDR3 reads CATSRGDRGTEAFF. The CDR3 region has the DNA TGTGCCACCAGCAGAGGGGACAGGGGCACTGAAGCTTTCTTT.

This sequence joins TRBV7-2 and TRBJ2-3; the match to TRBD1 covers 8 bases. Germline V lookup: CDR1 SGHTA, CDR2 FQGNSA. This CDR3 contains 16 residues. V was clipped by 5 bases and J by 2 bases; unmatched bases: 9. CDR3 loop: CASSPPGTGLTDTQYF. The CDR3 nucleotides are TGTGCCAGCAGCCCTCCCGGGACAGGTCTCACAGATACGCAGTATTTT.

The V and J genes are TRBV5-1 and TRBJ2-7; TRBD1 agrees at 8 bases. CDR1 SGHRS and CDR2 YFSETQ come from the germline V gene. This CDR3 comprises 13 residues. With V trimmed by 4 bases and J by 4 bases, 4 bases remained unmatched. The CDR3 DNA reads TGCGCCAGCAGCACGGACAGGGAATACGAGCAGTACTTC. Amino acid sequence: CASSTDREYEQYF.

The J gene is TRBJ2-1, the V gene TRBV7-2; no clear D. Trimming removed 6 bases at V and 3 bases at J, with 15 bases between. CDR1 is SGHTA and CDR2 is FQGNSA in the germline V gene. The CDR3 sequence is 15 residues long. CDR3 DNA: TGTGCCAGCAGGTTTGTTGTGTCCGGCTACAATGAGCAGTTCTTC. It translates to CASRFVVSGYNEQFF.

The rearrangement joins TRBV27 to TRBJ2-3; the D gene is possibly TRBD1 (5 bases). This CDR3 contains 16 residues. Germline V gives CDR1 MNHEY, CDR2 SMNVEV (reference sequence). V was cut by 7 bases and J by 2 bases, with 19 bases left in between. CDR3: CASNRRGRPDTDTQYF. The CDR3 DNA reads as TGTGCCAGCAATCGAAGGGGCCGACCCGACACAGATACGCAGTATTTT.

This clone has more than one count but fewer than ten. DNA for the CDR3: TGTGCCAGCAGCTCATACGGGGGCTCTGGAAACACCATATATTTT. This sequence encodes CASSSYGGSGNTIYF. V usage is TRBV7-8 and J usage is TRBJ1-3; TRBD1 might be the D (5 bases). V lost 4 bases and J lost 0, with 10 bases in between. The CDR3 has 15 amino acids. CDR1 is SGHVS, CDR2 FQNEAQ, per germline.

The CDR3 here is CASSLRDSLNEKLFF. CDR3 DNA: TGTGCCAGCAGCCTACGGGACAGCCTTAATGAAAAACTGTTTTTT. The rearrangement joins TRBV7-9 to TRBJ1-4, with 7 bases lining up with TRBD1. The CDR3 runs to 15 residues. The germline gives CDR1 SEHNR, CDR2 FQNEAQ (reference sequence). The junction had 7 bases not matched to a gene; V was cut back by 5 bases and J by 4 bases.